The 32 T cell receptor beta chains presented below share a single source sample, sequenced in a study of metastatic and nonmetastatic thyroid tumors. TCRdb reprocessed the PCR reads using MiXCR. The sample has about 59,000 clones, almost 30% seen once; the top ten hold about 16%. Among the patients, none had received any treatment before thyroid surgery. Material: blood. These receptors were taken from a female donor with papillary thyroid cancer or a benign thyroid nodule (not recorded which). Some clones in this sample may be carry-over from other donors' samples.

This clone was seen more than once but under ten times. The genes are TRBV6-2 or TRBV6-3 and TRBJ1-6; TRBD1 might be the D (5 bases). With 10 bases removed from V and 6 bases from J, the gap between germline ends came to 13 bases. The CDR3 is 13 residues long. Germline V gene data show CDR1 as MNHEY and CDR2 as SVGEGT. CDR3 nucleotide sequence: TGTGCCACCCTTCCGGGACGTAATTCACCCCTCCACTTT. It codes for CATLPGRNSPLHF.

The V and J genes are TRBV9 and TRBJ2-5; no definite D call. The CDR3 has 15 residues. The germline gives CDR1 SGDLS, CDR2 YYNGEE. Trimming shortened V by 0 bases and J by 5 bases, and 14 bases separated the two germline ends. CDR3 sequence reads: CASSVGAGVGETQYF. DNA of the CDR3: TGTGCCAGCAGCGTAGGAGCAGGTGTAGGGGAGACCCAGTACTTC.

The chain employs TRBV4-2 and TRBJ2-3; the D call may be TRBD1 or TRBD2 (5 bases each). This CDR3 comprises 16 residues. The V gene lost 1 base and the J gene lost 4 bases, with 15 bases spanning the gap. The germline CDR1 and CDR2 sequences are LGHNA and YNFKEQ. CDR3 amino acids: CASSQGLGEGADTQYF. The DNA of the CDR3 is TGTGCCAGCAGCCAAGGATTGGGGGAAGGCGCAGATACGCAGTATTTT.

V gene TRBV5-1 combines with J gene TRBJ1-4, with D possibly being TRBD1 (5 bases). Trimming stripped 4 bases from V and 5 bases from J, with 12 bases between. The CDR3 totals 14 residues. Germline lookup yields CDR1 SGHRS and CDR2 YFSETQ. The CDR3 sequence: CASSPTAENEKLFF. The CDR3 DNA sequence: TGCGCCAGCAGCCCGACAGCAGAAAATGAAAAACTGTTTTTT.

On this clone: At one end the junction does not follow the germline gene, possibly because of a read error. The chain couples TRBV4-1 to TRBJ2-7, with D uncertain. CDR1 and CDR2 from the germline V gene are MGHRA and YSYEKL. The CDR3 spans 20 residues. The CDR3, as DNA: TGCGCCAGCAGCCCCGCATATAGGGCGGTGGAAGAACGGTTAGGCTACGAACAGTACTTC. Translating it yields CASSPAYRAVEERLGYEQYF.

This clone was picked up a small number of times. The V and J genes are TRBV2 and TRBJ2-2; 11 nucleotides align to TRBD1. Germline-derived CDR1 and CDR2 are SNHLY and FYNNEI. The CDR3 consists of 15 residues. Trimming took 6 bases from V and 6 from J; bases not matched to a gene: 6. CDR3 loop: CASSTGTGGAGELFF. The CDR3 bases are TGTGCCAGCAGCACCGGGACAGGGGGAGCCGGGGAGCTGTTTTTT.

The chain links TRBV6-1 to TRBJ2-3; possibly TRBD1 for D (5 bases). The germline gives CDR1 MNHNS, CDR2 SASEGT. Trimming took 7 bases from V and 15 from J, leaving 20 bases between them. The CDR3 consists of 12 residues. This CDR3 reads CASTADRGSSYF. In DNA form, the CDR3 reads TGTGCCAGCACCGCCGACAGAGGTAGTTCATATTTT.

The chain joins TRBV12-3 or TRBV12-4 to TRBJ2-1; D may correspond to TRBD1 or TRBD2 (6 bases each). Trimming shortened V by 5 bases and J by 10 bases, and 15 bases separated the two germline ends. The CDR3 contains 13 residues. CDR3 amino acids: CASSDWGAGEQFF. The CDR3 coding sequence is TGTGCCAGCAGTGACTGGGGGGCTGGCGAGCAGTTCTTC.

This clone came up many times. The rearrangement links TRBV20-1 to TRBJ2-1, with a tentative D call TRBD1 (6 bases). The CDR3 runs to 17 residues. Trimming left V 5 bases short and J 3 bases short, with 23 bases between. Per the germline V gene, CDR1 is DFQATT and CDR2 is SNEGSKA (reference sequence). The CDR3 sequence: CSAAKQGPTALYNEQFF. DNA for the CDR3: TGCAGTGCTGCCAAACAGGGACCAACAGCTCTCTACAATGAGCAGTTCTTC.

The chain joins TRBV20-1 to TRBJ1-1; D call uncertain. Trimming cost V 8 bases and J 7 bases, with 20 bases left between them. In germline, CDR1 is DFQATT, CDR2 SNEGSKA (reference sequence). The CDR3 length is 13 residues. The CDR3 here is CSNHSPSQNEAFF. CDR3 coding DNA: TGCAGTAACCATAGCCCCTCGCAGAATGAAGCTTTCTTT.

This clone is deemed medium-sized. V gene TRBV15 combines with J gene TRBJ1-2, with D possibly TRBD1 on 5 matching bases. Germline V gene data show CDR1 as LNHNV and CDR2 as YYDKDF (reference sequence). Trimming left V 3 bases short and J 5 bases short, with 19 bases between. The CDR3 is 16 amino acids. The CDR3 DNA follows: TGTGCCACCAGCAGTACCCTGGGGGAGAAGGATTATGGCTACACCTTC. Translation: CATSSTLGEKDYGYTF.

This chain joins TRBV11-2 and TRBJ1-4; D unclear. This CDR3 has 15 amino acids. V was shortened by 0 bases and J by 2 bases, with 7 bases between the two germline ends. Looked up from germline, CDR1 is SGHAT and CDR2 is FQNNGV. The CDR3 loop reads CASSLDFITNEKLFF. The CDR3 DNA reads TGTGCCAGCAGCTTAGATTTTATCACTAATGAAAAACTGTTTTTT.

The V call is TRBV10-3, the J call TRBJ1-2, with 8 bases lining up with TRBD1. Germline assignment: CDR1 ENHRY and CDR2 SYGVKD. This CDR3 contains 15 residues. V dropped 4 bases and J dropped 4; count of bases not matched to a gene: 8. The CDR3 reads CAISGQGAGGYGYTF. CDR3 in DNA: TGTGCCATCAGTGGGCAGGGGGCCGGTGGCTATGGCTACACCTTC.

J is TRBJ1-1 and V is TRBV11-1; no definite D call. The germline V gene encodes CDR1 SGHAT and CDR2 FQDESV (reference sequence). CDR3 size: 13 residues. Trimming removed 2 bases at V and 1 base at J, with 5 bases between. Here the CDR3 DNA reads TGTGCCAGCAGCTTATGGTCGAACACTGAAGCTTTCTTT. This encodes CASSLWSNTEAFF.

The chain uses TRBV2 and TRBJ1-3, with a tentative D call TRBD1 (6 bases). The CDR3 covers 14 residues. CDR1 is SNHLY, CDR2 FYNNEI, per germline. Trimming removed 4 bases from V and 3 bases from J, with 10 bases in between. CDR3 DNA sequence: TGTGCCAGCAGTGGACGGGGGCATGGAAACACCATATATTTT. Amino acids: CASSGRGHGNTIYF.

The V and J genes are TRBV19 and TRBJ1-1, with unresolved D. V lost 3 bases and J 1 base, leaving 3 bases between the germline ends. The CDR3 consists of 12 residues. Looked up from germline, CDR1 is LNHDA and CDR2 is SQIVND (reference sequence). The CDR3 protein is CASSIRNTEAFF. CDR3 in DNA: TGTGCCAGTAGTATCAGGAACACTGAAGCTTTCTTT. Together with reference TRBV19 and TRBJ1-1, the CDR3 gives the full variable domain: DGGITQSPKYLFRKEGQNVTLSCEQNLNHDAMYWYRQDPGQGLRLIYYSQIVNDFQKGDIAEGYSVSREKKESFPLTVTSAQKNPTAFYLCASSIRNTEAFFGQGTRLTVV.

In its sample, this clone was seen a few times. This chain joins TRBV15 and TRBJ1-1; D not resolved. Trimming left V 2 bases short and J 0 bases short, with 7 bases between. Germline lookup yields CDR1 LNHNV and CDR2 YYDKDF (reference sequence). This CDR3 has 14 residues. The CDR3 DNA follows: TGTGCCACCAGCAGAAACAGAGTGAACACTGAAGCTTTCTTT. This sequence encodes CATSRNRVNTEAFF.

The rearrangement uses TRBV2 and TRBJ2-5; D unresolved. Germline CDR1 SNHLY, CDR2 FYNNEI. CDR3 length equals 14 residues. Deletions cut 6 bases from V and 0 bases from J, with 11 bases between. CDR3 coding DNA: TGTGCCAGCAGGAGGACCCCGTACCAAGAGACCCAGTACTTC. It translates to CASRRTPYQETQYF.

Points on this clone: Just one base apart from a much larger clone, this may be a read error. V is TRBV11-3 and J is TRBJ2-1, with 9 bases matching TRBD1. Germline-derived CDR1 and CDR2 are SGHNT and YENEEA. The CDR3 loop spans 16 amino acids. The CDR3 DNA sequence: TGTGCCGGCAGCTCCGGGACAGGGCAATTTAACAATGAGCAGTTCTTC. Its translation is CAGSSGTGQFNNEQFF.

CDR3 DNA sequence: TGTGCCAGCAGTGACACAGGGGGCTTGGAGACCCAGTACTTC. This codes for CASSDTGGLETQYF. The rearrangement joins TRBV6-1 to TRBJ2-5; the match to TRBD1 covers 9 bases. CDR1 and CDR2 from the germline V gene are MNHNS and SASEGT. The CDR3 sequence is 14 residues long. V was pared by 3 bases and J by 5 bases, with 4 bases of the junction left unmatched.

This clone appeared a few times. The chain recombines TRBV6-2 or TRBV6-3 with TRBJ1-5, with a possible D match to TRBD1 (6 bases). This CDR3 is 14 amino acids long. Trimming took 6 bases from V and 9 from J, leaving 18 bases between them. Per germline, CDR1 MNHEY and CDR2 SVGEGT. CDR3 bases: TGTGCCAGCAGGAAGGACAGCCCAACGGCGCCCCAGCATTTT. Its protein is CASRKDSPTAPQHF.

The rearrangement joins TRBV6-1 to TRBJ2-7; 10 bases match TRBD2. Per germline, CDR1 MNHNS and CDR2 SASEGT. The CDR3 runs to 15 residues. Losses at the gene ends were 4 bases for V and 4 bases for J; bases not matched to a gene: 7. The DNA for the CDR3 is TGTGCCAGCAGTGTGAGCGGGAGGGCCGTTTACGAGCAGTACTTC. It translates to CASSVSGRAVYEQYF.

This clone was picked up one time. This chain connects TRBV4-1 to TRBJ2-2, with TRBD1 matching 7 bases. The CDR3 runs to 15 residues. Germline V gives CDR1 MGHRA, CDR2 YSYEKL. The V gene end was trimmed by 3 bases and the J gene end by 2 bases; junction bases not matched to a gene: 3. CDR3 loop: CASSQPGGNTGELFF. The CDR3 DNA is TGCGCCAGCAGCCAGCCAGGGGGTAACACCGGGGAGCTGTTTTTT.

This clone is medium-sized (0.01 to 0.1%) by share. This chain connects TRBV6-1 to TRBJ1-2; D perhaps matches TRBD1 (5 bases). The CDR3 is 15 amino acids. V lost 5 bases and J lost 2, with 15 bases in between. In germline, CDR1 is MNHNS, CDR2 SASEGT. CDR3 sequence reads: CASSLSVSGNYGYTF. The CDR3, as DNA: TGTGCCAGCAGTCTAAGCGTCTCAGGGAACTATGGCTACACCTTC.

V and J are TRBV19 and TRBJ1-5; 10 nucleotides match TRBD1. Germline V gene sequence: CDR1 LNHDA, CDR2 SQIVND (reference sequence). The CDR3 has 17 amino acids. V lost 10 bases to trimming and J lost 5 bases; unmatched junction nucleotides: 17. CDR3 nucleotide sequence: TGTGCCAACACTGCTCGGGACAGGGGAGGTGGGTATCAGCCCCAGCATTTT. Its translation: CANTARDRGGGYQPQHF.

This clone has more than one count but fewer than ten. The CDR3 DNA is TGTGCCAGCCAAATCCAGGGTACTGGCACAGATACGCAGTATTTT. It translates to CASQIQGTGTDTQYF. This chain uses TRBV6-1 with TRBJ2-3; the D gene is possibly TRBD1 (5 bases). V gave up 8 bases and J gave up 1 base, with 16 bases separating them. The CDR3 contains 15 residues. Per germline, CDR1 MNHNS and CDR2 SASEGT.

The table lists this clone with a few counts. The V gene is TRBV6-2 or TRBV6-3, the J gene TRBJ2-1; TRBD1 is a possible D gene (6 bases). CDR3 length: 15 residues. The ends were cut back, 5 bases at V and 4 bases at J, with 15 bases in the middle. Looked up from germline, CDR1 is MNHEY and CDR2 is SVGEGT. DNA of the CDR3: TGTGCCAGCAGTGCCACTAGAGGGGGATACAATGAGCAGTTCTTC. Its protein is CASSATRGGYNEQFF.

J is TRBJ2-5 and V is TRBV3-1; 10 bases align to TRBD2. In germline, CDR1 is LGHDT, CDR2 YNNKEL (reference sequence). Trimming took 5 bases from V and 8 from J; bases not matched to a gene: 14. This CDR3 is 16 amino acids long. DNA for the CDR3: TGTGCCAGCAGCTCCCCAGCAAGCGGGAGGGGAGGAACCCAGTACTTC. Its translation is CASSSPASGRGGTQYF.

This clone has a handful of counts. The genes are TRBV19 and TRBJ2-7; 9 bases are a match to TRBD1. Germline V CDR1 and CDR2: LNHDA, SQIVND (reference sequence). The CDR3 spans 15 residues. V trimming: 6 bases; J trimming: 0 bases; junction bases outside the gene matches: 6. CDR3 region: CASRKQGASSYEQYF. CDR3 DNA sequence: TGTGCCAGTAGGAAACAGGGGGCAAGCTCCTACGAGCAGTACTTC.

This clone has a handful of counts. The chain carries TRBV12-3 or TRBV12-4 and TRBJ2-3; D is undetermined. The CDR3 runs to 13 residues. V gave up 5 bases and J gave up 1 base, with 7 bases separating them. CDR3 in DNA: TGTGCCAGCAGTGGCGACCGCACAGATACGCAGTATTTT. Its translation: CASSGDRTDTQYF.

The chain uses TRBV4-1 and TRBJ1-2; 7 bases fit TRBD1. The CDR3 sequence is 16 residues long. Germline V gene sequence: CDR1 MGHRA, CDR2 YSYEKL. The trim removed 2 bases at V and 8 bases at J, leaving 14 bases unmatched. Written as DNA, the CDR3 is TGCGCCAGCAGCCAACAAGCCGACAGGGTGATTCGCGGCTACACCTTC. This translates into CASSQQADRVIRGYTF.

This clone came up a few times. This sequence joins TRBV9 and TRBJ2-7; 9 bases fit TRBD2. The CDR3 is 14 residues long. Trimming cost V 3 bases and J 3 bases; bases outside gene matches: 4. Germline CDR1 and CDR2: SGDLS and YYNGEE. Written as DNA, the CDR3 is TGTGCCAGCAGCGCTAGCGGGACGATCTACGAGCAGTACTTC. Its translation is CASSASGTIYEQYF.